The clone carrying this T cell receptor beta chain was detected only a few times. Its antigen remains unidentified. This entry comes from a study of blood T cells in healthy people across ages. Overall study findings and caveats: Changes in expanded clonotypes were possibly confounded, as the CMV status of donors was unknown.

The CDR3 has 14 residues. V lost 9 bases to trimming and J lost 0 bases; unmatched junction nucleotides: 2. With a J-beta primer mix and a sample-barcoded 5' primer, a second PCR ran about 7 to 12 cycles. TCRdb independently ran MiXCR on the 5' RACE reads; one entry per CDR3 protein. The sample includes fewer than 900,000 distinct CDR3 sequences, under 40% seen only once; the top ten take 10% to 15%. The sequencing input was blood. The J gene is TRBJ2-1, the V gene TRBV12-3 or TRBV12-4; 10 nucleotides agree with TRBD2. This TCR came from a man aged 18 to 29 in good health. The DNA of the CDR3 is TGTGCCAGTACTAGCGGGAACTCCTACAATGAGCAGTTCTTC. It yields the protein CASTSGNSYNEQFF.